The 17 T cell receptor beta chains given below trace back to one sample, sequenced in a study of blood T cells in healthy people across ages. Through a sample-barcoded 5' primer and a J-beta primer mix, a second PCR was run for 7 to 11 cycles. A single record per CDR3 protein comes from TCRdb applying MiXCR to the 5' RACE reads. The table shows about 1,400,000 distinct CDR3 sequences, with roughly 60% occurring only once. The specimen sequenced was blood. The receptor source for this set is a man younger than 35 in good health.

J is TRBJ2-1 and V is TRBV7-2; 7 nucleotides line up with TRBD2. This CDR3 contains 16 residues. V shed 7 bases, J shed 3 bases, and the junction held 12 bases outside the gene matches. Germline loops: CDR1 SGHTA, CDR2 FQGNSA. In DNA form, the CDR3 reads TGTGCCAGCATCGATGCTGGCGGGGGTTTCTACAATGAGCAGTTCTTC. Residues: CASIDAGGGFYNEQFF. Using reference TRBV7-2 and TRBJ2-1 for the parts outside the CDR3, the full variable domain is GAGVSQSPSNKVTEKGKDVELRCDPISGHTALYWYRQSLGQGLEFLIYFQGNSAPDKSGLPSDRFSAERTGGSVSTLTIQRTQQEDSAVYLCASIDAGGGFYNEQFFGPGTRLTVL.

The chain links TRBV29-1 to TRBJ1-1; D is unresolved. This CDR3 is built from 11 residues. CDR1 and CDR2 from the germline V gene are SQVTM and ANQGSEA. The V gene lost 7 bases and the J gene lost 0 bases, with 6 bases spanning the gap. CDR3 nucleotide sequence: TGCAGCGCAGGTATGAACACTGAAGCTTTCTTT. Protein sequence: CSAGMNTEAFF.

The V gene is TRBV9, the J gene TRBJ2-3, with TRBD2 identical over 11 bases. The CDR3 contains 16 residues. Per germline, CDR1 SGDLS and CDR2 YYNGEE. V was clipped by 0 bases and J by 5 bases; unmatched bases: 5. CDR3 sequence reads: CASSVELAGVGDTQYF. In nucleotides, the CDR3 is TGTGCCAGCAGCGTAGAACTAGCGGGAGTCGGAGATACGCAGTATTTT.

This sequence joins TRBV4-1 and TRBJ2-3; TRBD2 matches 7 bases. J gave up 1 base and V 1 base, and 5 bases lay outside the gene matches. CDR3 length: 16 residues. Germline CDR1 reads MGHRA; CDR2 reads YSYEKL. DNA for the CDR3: TGCGCCAGCAGCCAAGTGGGGCGGGAGCGCACAGATACGCAGTATTTT. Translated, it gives CASSQVGRERTDTQYF.

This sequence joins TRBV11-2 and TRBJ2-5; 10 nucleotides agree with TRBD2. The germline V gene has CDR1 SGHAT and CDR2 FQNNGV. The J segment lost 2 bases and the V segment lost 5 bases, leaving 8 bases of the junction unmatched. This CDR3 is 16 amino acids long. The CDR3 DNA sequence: TGTGCCAGCAGCACTAGCCCACTAGCGGGGCAAGAGACCCAGTACTTC. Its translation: CASSTSPLAGQETQYF.

The CDR3 is CASKFSGTYNEQFF. For the CDR3, the DNA is TGTGCCAGCAAGTTTTCAGGTACCTACAATGAGCAGTTCTTC. V is TRBV27 and J is TRBJ2-1; D is unresolved. Looked up from germline, CDR1 is MNHEY and CDR2 is SMNVEV (reference sequence). Trimming took 7 bases from V and 2 from J, leaving 12 bases between them. CDR3 length: 14 residues.

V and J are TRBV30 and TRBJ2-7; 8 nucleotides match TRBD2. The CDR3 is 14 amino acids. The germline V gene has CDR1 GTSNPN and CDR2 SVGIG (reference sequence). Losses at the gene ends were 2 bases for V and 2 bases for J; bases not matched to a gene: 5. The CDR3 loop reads CAWSLSGTTYEQYF. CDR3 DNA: TGTGCCTGGAGTCTTAGCGGGACTACCTACGAGCAGTACTTC.

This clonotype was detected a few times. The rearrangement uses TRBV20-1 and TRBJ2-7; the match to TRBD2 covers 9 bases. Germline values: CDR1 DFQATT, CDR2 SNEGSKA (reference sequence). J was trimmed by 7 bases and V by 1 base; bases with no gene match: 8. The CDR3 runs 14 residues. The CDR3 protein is CSARGTSEQEEQYF. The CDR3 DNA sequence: TGCAGTGCTAGAGGGACTAGCGAGCAAGAAGAGCAGTACTTC.

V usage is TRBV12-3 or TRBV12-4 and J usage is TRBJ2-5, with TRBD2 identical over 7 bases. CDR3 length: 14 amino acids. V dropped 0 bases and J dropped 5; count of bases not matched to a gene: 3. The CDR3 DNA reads TGTGCCAGCAGTTTAGCGGGAGGGGTGGAGACCCAGTACTTC. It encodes CASSLAGGVETQYF.

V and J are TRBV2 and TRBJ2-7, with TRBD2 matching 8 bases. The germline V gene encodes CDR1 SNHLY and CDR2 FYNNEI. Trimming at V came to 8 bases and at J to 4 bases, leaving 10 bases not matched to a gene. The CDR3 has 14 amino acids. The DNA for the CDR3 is TGTGCCAGCGTAGCGGGGCCGCTGGTGTACGAGCAGTACTTC. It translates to CASVAGPLVYEQYF.

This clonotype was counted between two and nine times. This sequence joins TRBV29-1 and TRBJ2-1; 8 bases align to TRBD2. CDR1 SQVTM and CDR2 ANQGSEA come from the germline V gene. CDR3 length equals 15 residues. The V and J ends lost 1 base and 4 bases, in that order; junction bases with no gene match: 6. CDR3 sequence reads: CSVEGAGVPYNEQFF. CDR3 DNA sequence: TGCAGCGTTGAAGGAGCGGGAGTCCCGTACAATGAGCAGTTCTTC.

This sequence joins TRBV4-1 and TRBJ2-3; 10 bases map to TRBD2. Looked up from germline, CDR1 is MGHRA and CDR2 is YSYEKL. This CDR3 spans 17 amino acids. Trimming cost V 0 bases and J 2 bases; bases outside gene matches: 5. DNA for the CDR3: TGCGCCAGCAGCCAAGAGCCTAGCGGGAGCTACACAGATACGCAGTATTTT. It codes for CASSQEPSGSYTDTQYF.

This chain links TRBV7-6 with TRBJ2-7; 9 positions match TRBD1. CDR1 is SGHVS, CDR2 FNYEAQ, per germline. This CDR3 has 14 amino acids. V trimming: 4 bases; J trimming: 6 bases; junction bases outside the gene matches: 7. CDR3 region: CASSSPDRGVEQYF. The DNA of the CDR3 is TGTGCCAGCAGCTCGCCTGACAGGGGGGTCGAGCAGTACTTC.

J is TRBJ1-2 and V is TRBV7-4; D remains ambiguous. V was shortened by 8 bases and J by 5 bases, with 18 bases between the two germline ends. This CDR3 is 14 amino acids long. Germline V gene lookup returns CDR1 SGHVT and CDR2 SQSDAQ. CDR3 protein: CASSYAHRRYGYTF. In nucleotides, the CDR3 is TGTGCCAGCTCCTACGCACATCGGCGGTATGGCTACACCTTC.

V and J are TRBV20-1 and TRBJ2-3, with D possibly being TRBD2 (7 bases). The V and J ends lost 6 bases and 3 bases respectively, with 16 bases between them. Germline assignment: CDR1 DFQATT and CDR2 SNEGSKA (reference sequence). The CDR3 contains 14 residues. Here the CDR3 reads CSASGEGGTDTQYF. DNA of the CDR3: TGCAGTGCCTCCGGCGAGGGGGGGACAGATACGCAGTATTTT.

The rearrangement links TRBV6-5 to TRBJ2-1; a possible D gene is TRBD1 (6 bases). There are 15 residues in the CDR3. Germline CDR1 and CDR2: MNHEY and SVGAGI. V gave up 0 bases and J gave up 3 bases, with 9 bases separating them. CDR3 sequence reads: CASSYSRGFYNEQFF. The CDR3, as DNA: TGTGCCAGCAGTTACTCCAGGGGTTTCTACAATGAGCAGTTCTTC.

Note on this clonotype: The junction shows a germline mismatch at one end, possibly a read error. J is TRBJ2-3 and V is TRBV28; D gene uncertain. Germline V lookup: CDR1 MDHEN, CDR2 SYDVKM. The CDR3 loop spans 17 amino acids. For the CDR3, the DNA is TGTGCCAACAGTCTCCCCCCGTTGGGCTCCCGGGCAGATACGCAGTATTTT. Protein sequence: CANSLPPLGSRADTQYF.